These 7 T cell receptor beta chains originate from one sample sequenced in a study of cytomegalovirus exposure and HLA in healthy donors. This table comes from immunoSEQ multiplex PCR, and its TCRdb copy is limited to in-frame clones, with some not included. The sample yields around 350,000 clones, 86% seen once. Sequencing was done on a sample of PBMCs. The origin of the receptors is a woman under 30 in good health and CMV-seronegative.

The CDR3 is CASSSRLTVQGRRNSPLHF. The CDR3, as DNA: TGTGCCAGCAGCTCCCGCCTTACCGTACAGGGGAGAAGGAATTCACCCCTCCACTTT. The V gene is TRBV11-2, the J gene TRBJ1-6, with 7 bases aligning to TRBD1. CDR1 is SGHAT and CDR2 is FQNNGV in the germline V gene. The CDR3 runs to 19 residues. V shed 4 bases and J 7 bases; nucleotides not matched to a gene: 19.

The rearrangement links TRBV4-1 to TRBJ1-2; D might be TRBD1 (5 bases). Germline V gene data show CDR1 as MGHRA and CDR2 as YSYEKL. Trimming took off 4 bases at V and 4 bases at J, with 16 bases between the two ends. This CDR3 region has 15 residues. The CDR3 DNA is TGCGCCAGCAGCCCGGAACCGCAGGGAAGCTATGGCTACACCTTC. Protein product: CASSPEPQGSYGYTF.

The chain uses TRBV7-8 and TRBJ2-5; a weak D match, TRBD2 (6 bases). This CDR3 has 14 residues. V lost 6 bases and J lost 2, with 13 bases in between. Germline loops: CDR1 SGHVS, CDR2 FQNEAQ. The CDR3 region is CASSLRLGQETQYF. The CDR3 nucleotides read TGTGCCAGCAGTCTACGACTAGGACAAGAGACCCAGTACTTC.

The V call is TRBV4-2, the J call TRBJ2-5; 10 nucleotides line up with TRBD2. The V gene end was trimmed by 0 bases and the J gene end by 4 bases; junction bases not matched to a gene: 5. The CDR3 is made up of 16 amino acids. Per the germline V gene, CDR1 is LGHNA and CDR2 is YNFKEQ. CDR3 loop: CASSQEERGGAETQYF. CDR3 nucleotide sequence: TGTGCCAGCAGCCAAGAGGAGCGGGGGGGCGCAGAGACCCAGTACTTC.

The chain employs TRBV4-1 and TRBJ2-3; 13 bases are a match to TRBD2. From germline, CDR1 is MGHRA and CDR2 YSYEKL. The V gene end was trimmed by 3 bases and the J gene end by 3 bases; junction bases not matched to a gene: 6. The CDR3 has 17 amino acids. CDR3 in amino acids: CASSHLGLAGMTDTQYF. The CDR3 DNA sequence: TGCGCCAGCAGCCACCTGGGACTAGCGGGGATGACAGATACGCAGTATTTT.

This clone was detected only a few times. The DNA for the CDR3 is TGTGCCAGCAGCTTTAGCGGGGGCACAGATACGCAGTATTTT. Residues: CASSFSGGTDTQYF. The V call is TRBV11-3, the J call TRBJ2-3; TRBD2 matches 8 bases. There are 14 residues in the CDR3. The V gene's germline CDR1 is SGHNT and CDR2 YENEEA. The junction had 0 bases not matched to a gene; V was cut back by 3 bases and J by 1 base.

The chain has TRBV14 and TRBJ2-7; a possible D gene is TRBD2 (5 bases). Per the germline V gene, CDR1 is SGHDN and CDR2 is FVKESK. The CDR3 is 16 residues long. With 5 bases removed from V and 6 bases from J, the gap between germline ends came to 23 bases. The CDR3 region is CASSDKRTLAVGEQYF. As DNA, the CDR3 is TGTGCCAGCAGCGATAAGAGGACCCTAGCTGTTGGCGAGCAGTACTTC.